Following are 11 T cell receptor beta chains from one sample sequenced in a study of identical twins. TCRdb reprocessed the 5' RACE reads via MiXCR and lists one record per CDR3 protein. This table has approximately 1.8 million distinct CDR3 sequences, around 29% appearing once. Sequencing input: cord blood. The receptor source for this set is a newborn girl in good health.

This clonotype was detected a few times. The chain is built from TRBV5-6 and TRBJ1-4, with 9 bases matching TRBD1. Germline-derived CDR1 and CDR2 are SGHDT and YYEEEE. Trimming removed 0 bases from V and 5 bases from J; junction bases left unmatched: 5. The CDR3 sequence is 16 residues long. The CDR3 DNA is TGTGCCAGCAGCTTGGTCCCGACAGGGGGGAATGAAAAACTGTTTTTT. Translated, it gives CASSLVPTGGNEKLFF.

This clonotype was counted between two and nine times. The J gene is TRBJ2-7, the V gene TRBV7-2, with a tentative D call TRBD2 (5 bases). Between the trimmed V and J ends, which lost 0 bases and 2 bases, there was a span of 17 bases. The CDR3 contains 17 residues. CDR1 is SGHTA, CDR2 FQGNSA, per germline. The CDR3 loop reads CASSLAVASPLPYEQYF. The CDR3, as DNA: TGTGCCAGCAGCTTAGCGGTAGCGAGTCCACTTCCCTACGAGCAGTACTTC.

The V gene is TRBV7-2, the J gene TRBJ2-1; 9 bases agree with TRBD2. Germline CDR1 SGHTA, CDR2 FQGNSA. This CDR3 is built from 14 residues. With V trimmed by 0 bases and J by 9 bases, 3 bases remained unmatched. CDR3 sequence reads: CASSLAFSGSEQFF. DNA of the CDR3: TGTGCCAGCAGCTTAGCTTTTAGCGGGAGTGAGCAGTTCTTC.

This clonotype came up a few times. The chain employs TRBV11-2 and TRBJ2-4, with 8 bases that match TRBD1. The CDR3 contains 12 residues. The trim removed 5 bases at V and 8 bases at J, leaving 2 bases unmatched. Germline values: CDR1 SGHAT, CDR2 FQNNGV. CDR3 sequence reads: CASSQQGDIQYF. The CDR3 DNA is TGTGCCAGCAGCCAACAGGGGGACATTCAGTACTTC.

The J gene is TRBJ1-2, the V gene TRBV25-1, with 9 bases aligning to TRBD1. V trimming: 3 bases; J trimming: 2 bases; junction bases outside the gene matches: 4. The CDR3 runs to 15 residues. CDR1 and CDR2 (germline): MGHDK, SYGVNS. The CDR3 here is CASSDYRGPNYGYTF. As DNA, the CDR3 is TGTGCCAGCAGTGATTACAGGGGGCCGAACTATGGCTACACCTTC.

A note on this clonotype: Since a much larger clone is just one base distant, this may be a read error. This rearrangement joins TRBV6-6 to TRBJ2-3; D gene ambiguous. The V gene lost 5 bases and the J gene lost 10 bases, with 19 bases spanning the gap. In germline, CDR1 is MNHNY, CDR2 SVGAGI (reference sequence). This CDR3 comprises 14 residues. CDR3 DNA sequence: TGTGCCAGCAGTAACTGGTATCAGCAGGATGCGCAGTATTTT. Its protein product is CASSNWYQQDAQYF.

V gene TRBV29-1 combines with J gene TRBJ2-7; no firm D call. The CDR3 has 11 amino acids. Trimming cost V 7 bases and J 0 bases, with 7 bases left between them. Germline V CDR1 and CDR2: SQVTM, ANQGSEA. CDR3 sequence reads: CSGTHSYEQYF. The CDR3 nucleotides read TGCAGCGGGACGCACTCCTACGAGCAGTACTTC.

The chain has TRBV10-3 and TRBJ2-7; 8 nucleotides line up with TRBD1. CDR3 length: 14 amino acids. Germline V gene sequence: CDR1 ENHRY, CDR2 SYGVKD. V dropped 4 bases and J dropped 3; count of bases not matched to a gene: 5. CDR3 region: CAISGTTGDYEQYF. The CDR3 DNA reads TGTGCCATCAGTGGGACGACAGGGGACTACGAGCAGTACTTC.

The V and J genes are TRBV28 and TRBJ1-5, with D possibly matching TRBD1 (5 bases). The CDR3 loop spans 12 amino acids. The germline gives CDR1 MDHEN, CDR2 SYDVKM. Trimming stripped 4 bases from V and 11 bases from J, with 12 bases between. The DNA for the CDR3 is TGTGCCAGCAGTTCCAGGGACTGGACCCAGCATTTT. The encoded protein is CASSSRDWTQHF.

J is TRBJ2-7 and V is TRBV11-2; no firm D call. This CDR3 is 14 amino acids long. Germline CDR1 reads SGHAT; CDR2 reads FQNNGV. The V gene lost 2 bases and the J gene lost 4 bases, with 12 bases spanning the gap. CDR3 sequence (DNA): TGTGCCAGCAGCTTACCCCAACCCCTTTACGAGCAGTACTTC. Encoded protein: CASSLPQPLYEQYF. Together with reference TRBV11-2 and TRBJ2-7, the CDR3 gives the full variable domain: EAGVAQSPRYKIIEKRQSVAFWCNPISGHATLYWYQQILGQGPKLLIQFQNNGVVDDSQLPKDRFSAERLKGVDSTLKIQPAKLEDSAVYLCASSLPQPLYEQYFGPGTRLTVT.

This clonotype was counted only a few times. The chain joins TRBV11-1 to TRBJ2-1; no clear D. The CDR3 runs 15 residues. V was trimmed by 1 base and J by 3 bases, leaving 10 bases between them. Germline V gene lookup returns CDR1 SGHAT and CDR2 FQDESV (reference sequence). The CDR3 is CASSLGERDYNEQFF. Here the CDR3 DNA reads TGTGCCAGCAGCTTAGGAGAGCGAGACTACAATGAGCAGTTCTTC.